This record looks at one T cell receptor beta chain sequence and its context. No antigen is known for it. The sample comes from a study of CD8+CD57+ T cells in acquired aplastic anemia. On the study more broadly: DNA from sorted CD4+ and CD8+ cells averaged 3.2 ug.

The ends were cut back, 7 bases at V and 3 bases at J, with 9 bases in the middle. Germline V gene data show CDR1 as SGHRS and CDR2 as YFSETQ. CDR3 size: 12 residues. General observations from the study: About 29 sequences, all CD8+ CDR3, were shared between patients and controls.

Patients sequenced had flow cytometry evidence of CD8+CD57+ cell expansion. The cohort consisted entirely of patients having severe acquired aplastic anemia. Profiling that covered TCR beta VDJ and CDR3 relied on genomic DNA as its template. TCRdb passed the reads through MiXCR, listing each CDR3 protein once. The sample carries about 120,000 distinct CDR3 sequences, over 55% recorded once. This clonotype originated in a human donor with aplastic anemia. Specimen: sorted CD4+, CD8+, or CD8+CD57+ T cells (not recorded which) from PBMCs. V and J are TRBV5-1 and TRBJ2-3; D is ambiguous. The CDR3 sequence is CASWAETDTQYF. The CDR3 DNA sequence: TGCGCCAGCTGGGCCGAAACAGATACGCAGTATTTT.